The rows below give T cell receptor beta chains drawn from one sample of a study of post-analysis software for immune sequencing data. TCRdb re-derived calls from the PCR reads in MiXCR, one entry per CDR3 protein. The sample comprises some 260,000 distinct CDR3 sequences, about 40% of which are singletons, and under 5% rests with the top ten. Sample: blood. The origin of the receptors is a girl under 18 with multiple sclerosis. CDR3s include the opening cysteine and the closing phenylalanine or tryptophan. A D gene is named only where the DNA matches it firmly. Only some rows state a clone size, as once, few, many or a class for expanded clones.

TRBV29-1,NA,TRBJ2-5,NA,TGCAGCGCCTATGACAGCCAAGAGACCCAGTACTTC,CSAYDSQETQYF
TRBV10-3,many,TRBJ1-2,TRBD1,TGTGCCATCAGTGTACAGGGGGCGCGGTATGGCTACACCTTC,CAISVQGARYGYTF
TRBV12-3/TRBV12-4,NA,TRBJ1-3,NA,TGTGCCAGCAGTCCCGCGGGTCGTGGAAACACCATATATTTT,CASSPAGRGNTIYF
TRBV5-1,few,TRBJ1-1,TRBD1,TGCGCCAGCAGCCTGGATGACAGGGAAGGGGAAGCTTTCTTT,CASSLDDREGEAFF
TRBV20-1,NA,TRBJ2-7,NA,TGCGGCCTGAGTGGGGGAGGGGGCGAGCAGTACTTC,CGLSGGGGEQYF
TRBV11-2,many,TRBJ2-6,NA,TGTGCCAGCAGCTTAACCTCCGGGGCCAACGTCCTGACTTTC,CASSLTSGANVLTF
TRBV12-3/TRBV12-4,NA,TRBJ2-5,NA,TGTGCCAGCAGGGCGGAGCTGTACCAAGAGACCCAGTACTTC,CASRAELYQETQYF
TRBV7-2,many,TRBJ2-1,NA,TGTGCCAGCAGCTGGGGCCGACAGTCAATAGAGCAGTTCTTC,CASSWGRQSIEQFF
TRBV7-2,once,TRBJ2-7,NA,TGTGCCAGTAAATCAACTCGACAGACCTACGAGCAGTACTTC,CASKSTRQTYEQYF
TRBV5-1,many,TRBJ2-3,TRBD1,TGCGCCAGCAGCGGGGCCCAGGACAGGGTTTTAACGGCAGATACGCAGTATTTT,CASSGAQDRVLTADTQYF
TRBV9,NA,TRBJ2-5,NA,TGTGCCAGCAGCGTATATGGGACGGGCCCAGGGACCCAGTACTTC,CASSVYGTGPGTQYF
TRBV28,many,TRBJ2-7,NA,TGTGCCAGCAGGCCAGGGTCCCCATCCTACGAGCAGTACTTC,CASRPGSPSYEQYF
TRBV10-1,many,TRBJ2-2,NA,TGCGCCAGCAGTGAGTCGAGGACAGCGAACACCGGGGAGCTGTTTTTT,CASSESRTANTGELFF
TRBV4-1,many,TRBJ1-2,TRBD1,TGCGCCAGCAGCCAAGATCGGCAACAGGGGGTTGGCTACACCTTC,CASSQDRQQGVGYTF
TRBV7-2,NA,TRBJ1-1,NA,TGTGCCAGCAGCTTAGCTAGACTGGGTGGTACTGAAGCTTTCTTT,CASSLARLGGTEAFF
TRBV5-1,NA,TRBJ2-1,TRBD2,TGCGCCAGCAGTCCCACTAGCGGGGTCGGCGATGAGCAGTTCTTC,CASSPTSGVGDEQFF
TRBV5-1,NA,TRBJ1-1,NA,TGCGCCAGCAGCTTGTCTCGGGGGCCGAACACTGAAGCTTTCTTT,CASSLSRGPNTEAFF
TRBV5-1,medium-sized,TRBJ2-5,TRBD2,TGCGCCAGCAGCCCCGGGACTACGAATCAAGAGACCCAGTACTTC,CASSPGTTNQETQYF
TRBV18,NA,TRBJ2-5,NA,TGTGCCAGCTCACCGATGGGCGGCCAAGAGACCCAGTACTTC,CASSPMGGQETQYF
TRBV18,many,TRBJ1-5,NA,TGTGCCAGCTCACCGAACACCGCGGGCAATCAGCCCCAGCATTTT,CASSPNTAGNQPQHF
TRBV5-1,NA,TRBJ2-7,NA,TGCGCCAGCAGCTGGACTGGCGGGAACTCCTACGAGCAGTACTTC,CASSWTGGNSYEQYF
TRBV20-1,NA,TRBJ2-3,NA,TGCAGTGCAGGGAGTAGCACAGATACGCAGTATTTT,CSAGSSTDTQYF
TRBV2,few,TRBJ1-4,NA,TGTGCCAGCAGTGACGCGGGGGCAACTAATGAAAAACTGTTTTTT,CASSDAGATNEKLFF
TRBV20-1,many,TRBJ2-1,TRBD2,TGCAGTGCTATTAGCGGGGGCCGTAATGAGCAGTTCTTC,CSAISGGRNEQFF
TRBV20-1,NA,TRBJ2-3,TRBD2,TGCAGTGTTACCGGGACTAGACTAGACACGCAGTATTTT,CSVTGTRLDTQYF
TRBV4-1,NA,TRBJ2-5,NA,TGCGCCAGCAGCCAAGCACTGGGAAGCGAGTCCCAGTACTTC,CASSQALGSESQYF
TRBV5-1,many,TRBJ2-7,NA,TGCGCCAGCAGCTTGGGGGACCCCCCCTACGAGCAGTACTTC,CASSLGDPPYEQYF
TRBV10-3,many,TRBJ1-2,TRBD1,TGTGCCATCAGAAGGGACAGGGAAGACTATGGCTACACCTTC,CAIRRDREDYGYTF